The 6 T cell receptor beta chains below all came from one sample that was sequenced in a study of vaccination and CD4 T cells after COVID-19. These receptors have no known antigen. Sequencing of the DNA from cultured CD4+ T cells was carried out with the Oncomine TCR Beta short-read assay. In TCRdb, the PCR reads were re-called with MiXCR into one record per CDR3 protein. This sample has 7,500 or so distinct CDR3 sequences; around a fifth occur once, and the top ten carry about 10%. Noted treatment: roughly ten-day PBMC culture with coronavirus spike peptide pools or control peptides (ViraFEST assay). The sample consisted of CD4+ T cells from blood, cultured in vitro, taken after SARS-CoV-2 vaccination. The receptors were sampled from a human donor who had recovered from COVID-19.

This clonotype was seen many times. The chain carries TRBV20-1 and TRBJ1-1; perhaps TRBD1 as D (5 bases). Trimming removed 6 bases from V and 8 bases from J, with 22 bases in between. The CDR3 consists of 14 residues. Germline V gives CDR1 DFQATT, CDR2 SNEGSKA (reference sequence). The CDR3 region has the DNA TGCAGTGCCAGGACGGGCCGGGGCTCGCCCGAAGCTTTCTTT. As protein: CSARTGRGSPEAFF.

Relative to its sample, this clonotype is medium-sized. This rearrangement joins TRBV7-9 to TRBJ1-2, with unresolved D. CDR3 size: 13 residues. Germline V gene data show CDR1 as SEHNR and CDR2 as FQNEAQ (reference sequence). V was cut by 0 bases and J by 4 bases, with 6 bases left in between. CDR3 amino acids: CASSLAQSYGYTF. The DNA of the CDR3 is TGTGCCAGCAGCTTAGCGCAAAGCTATGGCTACACCTTC.

This rearrangement joins TRBV18 to TRBJ2-7; D gene unclear. The CDR3 has 13 residues. V gave up 3 bases and J gave up 0 bases, with 6 bases separating them. Germline V gene sequence: CDR1 KGHSH, CDR2 LQKENI. The CDR3 loop reads CASSPILSYEQYF. Here the CDR3 DNA reads TGTGCCAGCTCACCGATCCTCTCCTACGAGCAGTACTTC.

The chain links TRBV5-1 to TRBJ1-2; D is perhaps TRBD1 (6 bases). Germline V lookup: CDR1 SGHRS, CDR2 YFSETQ. V gave up 0 bases and J gave up 7 bases, with 16 bases separating them. CDR3 length: 15 amino acids. For the CDR3, the DNA is TGCGCCAGCAGCTTGGGAGGGACAACCCTCCGTGGCTACACCTTC. The encoded protein is CASSLGGTTLRGYTF. Variable domain in full (rest from reference TRBV5-1 and TRBJ1-2): KAGVTQTPRYLIKTRGQQVTLSCSPISGHRSVSWYQQTPGQGLQFLFEYFSETQRNKGNFPGRFSGRQFSNSRSEMNVSTLELGDSALYLCASSLGGTTLRGYTFGSGTRLTVV.

This clonotype was observed at least ten times. The chain's CDR3 is CASEASYNEQFF. CDR3 DNA: TGTGCCAGCGAGGCCTCCTACAATGAGCAGTTCTTC. V usage is TRBV27 and J usage is TRBJ2-1; D is uncertain. Germline values: CDR1 MNHEY, CDR2 SMNVEV (reference sequence). This CDR3 contains 12 residues. Trimming shortened V by 8 bases and J by 0 bases, and 5 bases separated the two germline ends.

CDR3 loop: CASSRSQGSQPQHF. CDR3 bases: TGTGCCAGCAGCCGTTCCCAGGGGTCTCAGCCCCAGCATTTT. The chain combines TRBV7-9 with TRBJ1-5, with a weak D call TRBD1 (6 bases). This CDR3 comprises 14 residues. The germline CDR1 and CDR2 sequences are SEHNR and FQNEAQ (reference sequence). V was pared by 5 bases and J by 6 bases, with 14 bases between.